This T cell receptor beta chain was recovered during a study of CD8 T cells in Susac syndrome. An input of roughly 0.45 to 1 ug of RNA was subjected to reverse transcription using random hexamers. TCRdb called the immunoSEQ multiplex PCR reads again in MiXCR, with one record for every CDR3 protein. Of fewer than 350,000 distinct CDR3 sequences listed, approximately 85% are singletons. This CDR3 is 17 amino acids long. The V and J ends lost 4 bases and 8 bases respectively, with 22 bases between them. The germline CDR1 and CDR2 sequences are KGHDR and SFDVKD. V is TRBV24-1 and J is TRBJ2-2; tentatively, D is TRBD2 (6 bases). Sequencing was done on a sample of CD8+ T cells from PBMCs. The sequence derives from a human donor with multiple sclerosis. CDR3 coding DNA: TGTGCCACCAGTGACGCTGGGACTTACGGGCCGAAGGGGGAGCTGTTTTTT. Residues: CATSDAGTYGPKGELFF.